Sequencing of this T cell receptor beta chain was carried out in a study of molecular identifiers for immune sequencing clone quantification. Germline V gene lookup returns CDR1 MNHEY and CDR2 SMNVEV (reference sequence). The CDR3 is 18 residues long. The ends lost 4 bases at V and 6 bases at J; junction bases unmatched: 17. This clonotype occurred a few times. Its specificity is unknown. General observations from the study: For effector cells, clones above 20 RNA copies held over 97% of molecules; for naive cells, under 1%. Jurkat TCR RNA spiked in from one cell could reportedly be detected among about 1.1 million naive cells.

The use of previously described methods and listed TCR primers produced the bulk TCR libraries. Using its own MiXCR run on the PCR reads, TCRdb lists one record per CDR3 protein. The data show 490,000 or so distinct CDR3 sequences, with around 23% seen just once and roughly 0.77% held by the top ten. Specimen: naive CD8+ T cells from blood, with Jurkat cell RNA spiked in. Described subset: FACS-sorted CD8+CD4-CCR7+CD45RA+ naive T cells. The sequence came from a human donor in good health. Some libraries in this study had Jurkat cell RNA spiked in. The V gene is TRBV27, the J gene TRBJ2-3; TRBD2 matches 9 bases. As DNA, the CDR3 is TGTGCCAGCAGTTCCCTCCTCGTGGTAGCGGGAGTGTTCGATACGCAGTATTTT. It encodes CASSSLLVVAGVFDTQYF.